This passage covers 21 T cell receptor beta chains from one sample sequenced in a study of blood T cell repertoires in COVID-19. Sequenced by immunoSEQ multiplex PCR; TCRdb stores in-frame clones only, minus some. Of some 100,000 clones in the sample, roughly 84% were seen once. The sequenced material came from peripheral blood. The receptors were sampled from a woman aged 55-69 years with acute or convalescent COVID-19.

The chain couples TRBV19 to TRBJ1-6; D is uncertain. V shed 4 bases and J shed 8 bases, with 9 bases lying between them. Germline CDR1 reads LNHDA; CDR2 reads SQIVND (reference sequence). The CDR3 has 13 residues. CDR3 residues: CASSNSRYSPLHF. The CDR3, as DNA: TGTGCCAGTAGTAATAGCCGGTATTCACCCCTCCACTTT.

The chain is built from TRBV3-1 (or the pseudogene TRBV3-2) and TRBJ1-1; D is unclear. The length of the CDR3 is 13 residues. Trimming cost V 1 base and J 2 bases, with 5 bases left between them. In germline, CDR1 is LGHDT, CDR2 YNNKEL (reference sequence). The DNA of the CDR3 is TGTGCCAGCAGCCAAGTAGAAAACACTGAAGCTTTCTTT. Its translation is CASSQVENTEAFF.

The V gene is TRBV4-3, the J gene TRBJ2-1, with 7 bases aligning to TRBD2. Germline values: CDR1 LGHNA, CDR2 YSLEER. J lost 4 bases, V lost 0 bases, and 6 bases had no gene match. This CDR3 is built from 16 residues. The CDR3 here is CASSQEGGISYNEQFF. The CDR3 nucleotides read TGCGCCAGCAGCCAAGAGGGGGGGATTTCGTACAATGAGCAGTTCTTC.

The rearrangement uses TRBV4-3 and TRBJ1-4, with 8 nucleotides matching TRBD1. Unmatched junction bases numbered 7, after V lost 2 bases and J lost 8 bases. Germline V gene lookup returns CDR1 LGHNA and CDR2 YSLEER. This CDR3 region has 15 residues. The CDR3 DNA reads TGCGCCAGCAGCCAAACGGGACAGGCGGGCGAAAAACTGTTTTTT. It codes for CASSQTGQAGEKLFF.

This sequence joins TRBV5-5 and TRBJ2-5, with 10 bases that match TRBD1. V lost 5 bases and J lost 4; bases outside the gene matches: 11. CDR3 size: 16 residues. CDR1 is SGHKS, CDR2 YYEKEE, per germline (reference sequence). The CDR3 sequence is CASSPRQGAGGETQYF. The CDR3 bases are TGTGCCAGCAGTCCGAGACAGGGGGCCGGTGGAGAGACCCAGTACTTC.

The chain joins TRBV7-2 to TRBJ2-1; 10 bases align to TRBD2. The germline gives CDR1 SGHTA, CDR2 FQGNSA. The CDR3 spans 15 residues. Germline trimming cut 5 bases from V and 8 bases from J; bases unmatched to any gene: 9. CDR3 in amino acids: CASSVERGGYYEQFF. CDR3 DNA sequence: TGTGCCAGCAGCGTCGAGCGGGGGGGTTACTATGAGCAGTTCTTC.

The CDR3 DNA follows: TGTGCCACCAGTGATTACAGCCGTAGAGATGAAAAACTGTTTTTT. Its translation: CATSDYSRRDEKLFF. The J gene is TRBJ1-4, the V gene TRBV24-1; D call uncertain. Deletions cut 2 bases from V and 6 bases from J, with 12 bases between. There are 15 residues in the CDR3. In germline, CDR1 is KGHDR, CDR2 SFDVKD.

The chain combines TRBV28 with TRBJ1-5, with 11 positions matching TRBD1. The CDR3 is made up of 15 amino acids. The V segment lost 6 bases and the J segment 6 bases; nucleotides outside the gene matches: 7. Looked up from germline, CDR1 is MDHEN and CDR2 is SYDVKM. DNA of the CDR3: TGTGCCAGCAGACCGGACAGGGGGCTGAGTCAGCCCCAGCATTTT. The encoded protein is CASRPDRGLSQPQHF.

This sequence joins TRBV30 and TRBJ1-1; D is ambiguous. Germline CDR1 is GTSNPN and CDR2 is SVGIG (reference sequence). There are 12 residues in the CDR3. The V and J ends lost 0 bases and 8 bases respectively, with 10 bases between them. The CDR3 sequence: CAWSVDSPEAFF. The CDR3 DNA reads as TGTGCCTGGAGTGTGGACTCTCCAGAAGCTTTCTTT.

The chain joins TRBV19 to TRBJ1-5, with D tentatively TRBD1 (5 bases). Germline CDR1 and CDR2: LNHDA and SQIVND (reference sequence). This CDR3 has 13 amino acids. V dropped 6 bases and J dropped 0 bases, with 6 bases sitting between them. CDR3 coding DNA: TGTGCCAGTAGCAGGGATAGCAATCAGCCCCAGCATTTT. This sequence encodes CASSRDSNQPQHF.

V gene TRBV3-1 (or the pseudogene TRBV3-2) combines with J gene TRBJ1-3; 10 nucleotides agree with TRBD1. After removal of 4 bases from V and 0 bases from J, the junction contained 3 bases not matched to a gene. The CDR3 contains 16 residues. Germline V CDR1 and CDR2: LGHDT, YNNKEL (reference sequence). The CDR3 DNA follows: TGTGCCAGCAGCCTCGGGACAGGGGACTCTGGAAACACCATATATTTT. The encoded protein is CASSLGTGDSGNTIYF.

This chain connects TRBV28 to TRBJ1-1, with D perhaps TRBD1 (6 bases). Trimming left V 5 bases short and J 4 bases short, with 17 bases between. Germline values: CDR1 MDHEN, CDR2 SYDVKM. The CDR3 loop spans 15 amino acids. CDR3 protein: CASSTGGRYFTEAFF. The CDR3 region has the DNA TGTGCCAGCAGTACTGGGGGCAGGTATTTCACTGAAGCTTTCTTT.

The chain uses TRBV19 and TRBJ2-7; D may be TRBD1 (6 bases). Trimming shortened V by 4 bases and J by 5 bases, and 12 bases separated the two germline ends. Germline assignment: CDR1 LNHDA and CDR2 SQIVND (reference sequence). This CDR3 is built from 13 residues. The CDR3 protein is CASSTPQGNEQYF. The CDR3 region has the DNA TGTGCCAGTAGTACCCCACAGGGAAACGAGCAGTACTTC.

The V and J genes are TRBV18 and TRBJ2-3, with TRBD2 matching over 9 bases. From germline, CDR1 is KGHSH and CDR2 LQKENI. This CDR3 region has 18 residues. V lost 3 bases to trimming and J lost 0 bases; unmatched junction nucleotides: 10. The CDR3 DNA sequence: TGTGCCAGCTCACCGGGATGGCGGGGGGGCCGGAGCACAGATACGCAGTATTTT. It specifies CASSPGWRGGRSTDTQYF. Using reference TRBV18 and TRBJ2-3 for the parts outside the CDR3, the full variable domain is NAGVMQNPRHLVRRRGQEARLRCSPMKGHSHVYWYRQLPEEGLKFMVYLQKENIIDESGMPKERFSAEFPKEGPSILRIQQVVRGDSAAYFCASSPGWRGGRSTDTQYFGPGTRLTVL.

CDR3 sequence (DNA): TGTGCCAGCAGCGCGGCGGAAGCTAGCAATCAGCCCCAGCATTTT. Translated: CASSAAEASNQPQHF. J is TRBJ1-5 and V is TRBV2; no firm D call. CDR1 is SNHLY, CDR2 FYNNEI, per germline. The length of the CDR3 is 15 residues. V gave up 6 bases and J gave up 0 bases, with 12 bases separating them. Using reference TRBV2 and TRBJ1-5 for the parts outside the CDR3, the full variable domain is EPEVTQTPSHQVTQMGQEVILRCVPISNHLYFYWYRQILGQKVEFLVSFYNNEISEKSEIFDDQFSVERPDGSNFTLKIRSTKLEDSAMYFCASSAAEASNQPQHFGDGTRLSIL.

This chain links TRBV30 with TRBJ1-5; D is uncertain. Trimming took 3 bases from V and 3 from J, leaving 9 bases between them. The CDR3 runs to 13 residues. In germline, CDR1 is GTSNPN, CDR2 SVGIG (reference sequence). The CDR3 loop reads CAWSREANQPQHF. CDR3 coding DNA: TGTGCCTGGAGCCGGGAGGCCAATCAGCCCCAGCATTTT.

The chain carries TRBV5-4 and TRBJ2-5; 8 positions match TRBD2. Germline CDR1 reads SGHNT; CDR2 reads YYREEE (reference sequence). V lost 7 bases to trimming and J lost 4 bases; unmatched junction nucleotides: 6. The CDR3 totals 13 residues. CDR3 bases: TGTGCCAGCTCGGGACTAGTCGGAGAGACCCAGTACTTC. It codes for CASSGLVGETQYF.

The chain joins TRBV6-2 or TRBV6-3 to TRBJ2-5; D may be TRBD1 (7 bases). Trimming shortened V by 2 bases and J by 4 bases, and 11 bases separated the two germline ends. Germline V gene lookup returns CDR1 MNHEY and CDR2 SVGEGT. This CDR3 spans 14 amino acids. CDR3 sequence (DNA): TGTGCCAGCAGTTACGCAGGGGGGAGAGAGACCCAGTACTTC. It encodes CASSYAGGRETQYF.

The chain carries TRBV5-1 and TRBJ2-3; TRBD2 matches 7 bases. The CDR3 spans 14 residues. Germline V gene data show CDR1 as SGHRS and CDR2 as YFSETQ. After removal of 3 bases from V and 6 bases from J, the junction contained 7 bases not matched to a gene. The chain's CDR3 is CASSSGLNGDTQYF. DNA for the CDR3: TGCGCCAGCAGCTCGGGACTAAATGGGGATACGCAGTATTTT.

This clone has a handful of counts. V and J are TRBV7-6 and TRBJ2-7; 9 bases match TRBD2. J was trimmed by 0 bases and V by 3 bases; bases with no gene match: 3. The CDR3 has 15 amino acids. Germline CDR1 is SGHVS and CDR2 is FNYEAQ. The CDR3 nucleotides are TGTGCCAGCAGCTTGGCGGGGGGGAGCTCCTACGAGCAGTACTTC. This translates into CASSLAGGSSYEQYF.

This clone appeared a few times. This chain uses TRBV5-4 with TRBJ2-5; TRBD2 aligns across 8 bases. From germline, CDR1 is SGHNT and CDR2 YYREEE (reference sequence). J was trimmed by 5 bases and V by 4 bases; bases with no gene match: 7. The CDR3 totals 14 residues. The CDR3 region has the DNA TGTGCCAGCAGCCCGGGGGGGGTCGAGGAGACCCAGTACTTC. Translation gives CASSPGGVEETQYF. Supplemented by reference TRBV5-4 and TRBJ2-5, the full variable domain reads ETGVTQSPTHLIKTRGQQVTLRCSSQSGHNTVSWYQQALGQGPQFIFQYYREEENGRGNFPPRFSGLQFPNYSSELNVNALELDDSALYLCASSPGGVEETQYFGPGTRLLVL.